Listed here are 29 T cell receptor beta chains from one sample, sequenced in a study of T cells after yellow fever vaccination. TCRdb reprocessed the 5' RACE reads with MiXCR, giving one entry per CDR3 protein. Counted here are some 500,000 distinct CDR3 sequences, 13% occurring once; the ten biggest clones make up over 13%. Sequences were derived from PBMCs, sampled on the day of the yellow fever booster vaccination. The receptor set was obtained from a man in his thirties or forties who received the YFV17D yellow fever vaccine.

V is TRBV12-3 or TRBV12-4 and J is TRBJ2-3, with a tentative D call TRBD1 (5 bases). Trimming left V 6 bases short and J 14 bases short, with 15 bases between. This CDR3 region has 11 residues. CDR3 sequence (DNA): TGTGCCAGCAGCTCAGGGATGGCGGCGTATTTT. Residues: CASSSGMAAYF.

This clonotype was detected many times. The chain has TRBV12-3 or TRBV12-4 and TRBJ2-7; TRBD2 is a possible D gene (5 bases). CDR3 length: 14 residues. The V and J ends lost 6 bases and 0 bases respectively, with 12 bases between them. This CDR3 is CASRGLSTSYEQYF. The CDR3 bases are TGTGCCAGCAGAGGACTCTCGACCTCCTACGAGCAGTACTTC.

This clonotype has just a few counts. The rearrangement links TRBV5-5 to TRBJ2-7; 8 bases line up with TRBD1. The CDR3 extends over 15 amino acids. V was clipped by 0 bases and J by 4 bases; unmatched bases: 6. Per the germline V gene, CDR1 is SGHKS and CDR2 is YYEKEE (reference sequence). The CDR3 sequence: CASSLGAGGGYEQYF. The CDR3 region has the DNA TGTGCCAGCAGCTTGGGGGCAGGGGGCGGGTACGAGCAGTACTTC.

This clonotype has a handful of counts. The chain has TRBV23-1 and TRBJ2-5; D ambiguous. TRBV23-1 belongs to the ORF category, with a function that is uncertain. The CDR3 spans 12 residues. The ends were cut back, 6 bases at V and 5 bases at J, with 10 bases in the middle. The CDR3 DNA is TGCGCCAGCAGCATAAGCCGGGAGACCCAGTACTTC. Protein product: CASSISRETQYF.

The chain carries TRBV30 and TRBJ2-1; TRBD1 matches at 11 bases. The V and J ends lost 3 bases and 7 bases, in that order; junction bases with no gene match: 5. There are 14 residues in the CDR3. Germline V gene sequence: CDR1 GTSNPN, CDR2 SVGIG (reference sequence). This chain's CDR3 is CAWRMDRGPNEQFF. CDR3 bases: TGTGCCTGGAGGATGGACAGGGGGCCAAATGAGCAGTTCTTC.

This clonotype was seen only a few times. The V gene is TRBV10-3, the J gene TRBJ2-7; 7 nucleotides line up with TRBD2. V trimming: 2 bases; J trimming: 0 bases; junction bases outside the gene matches: 4. Germline V gene sequence: CDR1 ENHRY, CDR2 SYGVKD. The CDR3 has 15 amino acids. CDR3 nucleotide sequence: TGTGCCATCAGTGAGGGGCGGGGGACCTCCTACGAGCAGTACTTC. Its protein product is CAISEGRGTSYEQYF.

This clonotype was seen a few times. The chain recombines TRBV7-2 with TRBJ2-3; 9 nucleotides align to TRBD2. CDR1 and CDR2 (germline): SGHTA, FQGNSA. The V gene end was trimmed by 4 bases and the J gene end by 2 bases; junction bases not matched to a gene: 4. The CDR3 totals 15 residues. The chain's CDR3 is CASSYWTSVTDTQYF. The CDR3, as DNA: TGTGCCAGCAGCTACTGGACTAGCGTCACAGATACGCAGTATTTT.

This chain uses TRBV6-2 or TRBV6-3 with TRBJ2-1; 8 nucleotides match TRBD2. With 2 bases clipped from V and 0 bases from J, the junction kept 15 bases outside the gene matches. The CDR3 covers 20 residues. The germline gives CDR1 MNHEY, CDR2 SVGEGT. As DNA, the CDR3 is TGTGCCAGCAGTTACGGGCTTGGGACTAGGCAGGCTAGCTCCTACAATGAGCAGTTCTTC. It translates to CASSYGLGTRQASSYNEQFF.

There are a few counts of this clonotype. V usage is TRBV9 and J usage is TRBJ1-1, with a tentative D call TRBD1 (6 bases). The germline V and J ends were trimmed by 3 bases and 11 bases, with 20 bases remaining between them. The CDR3 spans 14 residues. Germline V gives CDR1 SGDLS, CDR2 YYNGEE. The DNA of the CDR3 is TGTGCCAGCAGCGGGTCGAATGGGGGGGCCGGGGCTTTCTTT. Its protein product is CASSGSNGGAGAFF.

This clonotype has more than one count but fewer than ten. The chain links TRBV29-1 to TRBJ1-5; 10 positions match TRBD1. V shed 5 bases, J shed 1 base, and the junction held 8 bases outside the gene matches. This CDR3 spans 16 amino acids. The V gene's germline CDR1 is SQVTM and CDR2 ANQGSEA. CDR3 nucleotides: TGCAGCGTTAGGACAGGGGGACGAGGAAGCAATCAGCCCCAGCATTTT. Translated, it gives CSVRTGGRGSNQPQHF.

This chain joins TRBV15 and TRBJ2-5; D gene ambiguous. V shed 8 bases and J shed 5 bases, with 12 bases lying between them. The CDR3 contains 12 residues. Germline lookup yields CDR1 LNHNV and CDR2 YYDKDF (reference sequence). The CDR3 DNA reads TGTGCCACCTCTCACCCAAGTGAGACCCAGTACTTC. Protein product: CATSHPSETQYF.

The rearrangement links TRBV6-2 or TRBV6-3 to TRBJ2-7; 10 nucleotides agree with TRBD2. Germline V gene sequence: CDR1 MNHEY, CDR2 SVGEGT. This CDR3 is built from 13 residues. The ends lost 11 bases at V and 6 bases at J; junction bases unmatched: 10. The CDR3 coding sequence is TGTGCCGGCGCCGGGACTAGCGTAACCGAGCAGTACTTC. Protein sequence: CAGAGTSVTEQYF.

V is TRBV5-6 and J is TRBJ2-2, with 12 bases lining up with TRBD2. The CDR3 is 15 amino acids. V shed 4 bases and J 8 bases; nucleotides not matched to a gene: 6. CDR1 and CDR2 (germline): SGHDT, YYEEEE. The chain's CDR3 is CASSPRTSGIGELFF. The CDR3 coding sequence is TGTGCCAGCAGCCCACGGACTAGCGGGATAGGGGAGCTGTTTTTT.

Only a few counts were recorded for this clonotype. The chain employs TRBV28 and TRBJ2-1; maybe TRBD2 (5 bases). The CDR3 covers 14 residues. Germline V gene sequence: CDR1 MDHEN, CDR2 SYDVKM. Trimming left V 5 bases short and J 0 bases short, with 8 bases between. The DNA for the CDR3 is TGTGCCAGCAGTGCCGCGGGCTCCTACAATGAGCAGTTCTTC. Translating it yields CASSAAGSYNEQFF.

The chain uses TRBV19 and TRBJ2-5; D is possibly TRBD1 (6 bases). The CDR3 is 13 residues long. The V and J ends lost 4 bases and 5 bases respectively, with 11 bases between them. Looked up from germline, CDR1 is LNHDA and CDR2 is SQIVND (reference sequence). This chain's CDR3 is CASSTRTVETQYF. In nucleotides, the CDR3 is TGTGCCAGTAGTACCCGGACAGTTGAGACCCAGTACTTC.

The chain combines TRBV20-1 with TRBJ2-7, with D possibly being TRBD2 (6 bases). V was cut by 0 bases and J by 3 bases, with 9 bases left in between. CDR1 is DFQATT, CDR2 SNEGSKA, per germline (reference sequence). This CDR3 has 13 residues. The CDR3 here is CSARDRSGYEQYF. CDR3 DNA sequence: TGCAGTGCTAGAGATCGTAGCGGCTACGAGCAGTACTTC.

This clonotype occurred a few times. This chain connects TRBV10-3 to TRBJ2-1; no clear D gene. The CDR3 loop spans 13 amino acids. V was clipped by 4 bases and J by 7 bases, with 11 bases between them. In germline, CDR1 is ENHRY, CDR2 SYGVKD. CDR3 sequence (DNA): TGTGCCATCAGTGGGTCCGACGTGAATGAGCAGTTCTTC. It specifies CAISGSDVNEQFF.

On this clonotype itself: As the CDR3 is not closed by the conserved phenylalanine or tryptophan, this likely results from a read error. Because the CDR3's place on the DNA is in doubt, the DNA is left out and the CDR3 is given as listed by TCRdb. The chain is built from TRBV7-2 and TRBJ2-1; the table calls TRBD1, which could not be checked here. Inclusive of both ends, the CDR3 amounts to 11 amino acids. CDR1 SGHTA and CDR2 FQGNSA come from the germline V gene. This chain's CDR3 is CASSFPAGLGY.

There are a few counts of this clonotype. The chain recombines TRBV27 with TRBJ2-3, with 8 bases identical to TRBD2. Germline V gene sequence: CDR1 MNHEY, CDR2 SMNVEV (reference sequence). This CDR3 is 17 amino acids long. The junction had 10 bases not matched to a gene; V was cut back by 3 bases and J by 2 bases. The CDR3, as DNA: TGTGCCAGCAGTTTTAACGGGCTAGCGGGCCCCACAGATACGCAGTATTTT. Amino acid sequence: CASSFNGLAGPTDTQYF.

This clonotype was picked up a small number of times. The DNA for the CDR3 is TGTGCCAGCAGCTCAAACCCGGCCGGAGGCCCGGGAAACATTCAGTACTTC. This gives the protein CASSSNPAGGPGNIQYF. The chain has TRBV7-9 and TRBJ2-4, with D perhaps matching TRBD2 (5 bases). The V end was cut by 4 bases, the J end by 6 bases, with 22 bases between. The CDR3 loop spans 17 amino acids. The germline V gene has CDR1 SEHNR and CDR2 FQNEAQ (reference sequence).

The rearrangement joins TRBV9 to TRBJ2-1, with D unclear. Germline V gives CDR1 SGDLS, CDR2 YYNGEE. The V and J ends lost 4 bases and 3 bases respectively, with 8 bases between them. The CDR3 covers 13 residues. CDR3 in amino acids: CASSPVIYNEQFF. The CDR3 DNA is TGTGCCAGCAGCCCGGTGATCTACAATGAGCAGTTCTTC.

This chain joins TRBV7-2 and TRBJ1-1; D unclear. CDR3 length: 15 residues. Between the trimmed V and J ends, which lost 2 bases and 4 bases, there was a span of 14 bases. CDR1 is SGHTA and CDR2 is FQGNSA in the germline V gene. The CDR3 loop is CASSLIPGEGTEAFF. CDR3 nucleotides: TGTGCCAGCAGCTTAATACCTGGGGAGGGCACTGAAGCTTTCTTT.

The J gene is TRBJ2-1, the V gene TRBV19; the match to TRBD2 covers 12 bases. This CDR3 has 18 residues. V gave up 7 bases and J gave up 0 bases; unmatched junction bases: 10. CDR1 is LNHDA, CDR2 SQIVND, per germline (reference sequence). The CDR3 DNA sequence: TGTGCCAGTACCCAAAAGCCGACTAGCGGGAGCTCCTACAATGAGCAGTTCTTC. Translated: CASTQKPTSGSSYNEQFF.

J is TRBJ2-5 and V is TRBV28, with TRBD2 matching 9 bases. V gave up 6 bases and J gave up 1 base; unmatched junction bases: 15. Germline loops: CDR1 MDHEN, CDR2 SYDVKM. The CDR3 sequence is 18 residues long. The CDR3 reads CASSPPSGSGRSQETQYF. The CDR3 nucleotides read TGTGCCAGCAGCCCTCCCTCAGGTAGCGGGAGATCCCAAGAGACCCAGTACTTC.

This chain uses TRBV5-1 with TRBJ2-3; 9 positions agree with TRBD2. V was pared by 0 bases and J by 3 bases, with 2 bases of the junction left unmatched. The CDR3 runs 15 residues. Germline V gene sequence: CDR1 SGHRS, CDR2 YFSETQ. CDR3 region: CASSLVSGRTDTQYF. The CDR3 nucleotides read TGCGCCAGCAGCTTGGTTAGCGGGAGAACAGATACGCAGTATTTT. Supplemented by reference TRBV5-1 and TRBJ2-3, the full variable domain reads KAGVTQTPRYLIKTRGQQVTLSCSPISGHRSVSWYQQTPGQGLQFLFEYFSETQRNKGNFPGRFSGRQFSNSRSEMNVSTLELGDSALYLCASSLVSGRTDTQYFGPGTRLTVL.

The chain couples TRBV5-1 to TRBJ1-2; 9 positions agree with TRBD1. CDR1 is SGHRS and CDR2 is YFSETQ in the germline V gene. V was clipped by 4 bases and J by 2 bases; unmatched bases: 9. The CDR3 length is 16 residues. The CDR3 loop is CASSATGQGWNYGYTF. In DNA, the CDR3 is TGCGCCAGCAGCGCGACTGGACAGGGGTGGAACTATGGCTACACCTTC.

CDR3 region: CASKADTQYF. In DNA form, the CDR3 reads TGTGCCAGCAAAGCAGATACGCAGTATTTT. The J gene is TRBJ2-3, the V gene TRBV12-3 or TRBV12-4; D is ambiguous. Deletions cut 7 bases from V and 4 bases from J, with 3 bases between. The length of the CDR3 is 10 residues.

The CDR3 is CASSGMVAGKLFF. CDR3 sequence (DNA): TGTGCCAGCAGCGGGATGGTGGCGGGAAAACTGTTTTTT. This chain connects TRBV5-8 to TRBJ1-4; no clear D. Germline lookup yields CDR1 SGHTS and CDR2 YDEGEE. Trimming removed 4 bases from V and 10 bases from J, with 14 bases in between. The CDR3 contains 13 residues. Together with reference TRBV5-8 and TRBJ1-4, the CDR3 gives the full variable domain: EAGVTQSPTHLIKTRGQQATLRCSPISGHTSVYWYQQALGLGLQFLLWYDEGEERNRGNFPPRFSGRQFPNYSSELNVNALELEDSALYLCASSGMVAGKLFFGSGTQLSVL.

J is TRBJ1-5 and V is TRBV19; no reliable D call. The length of the CDR3 is 15 residues. CDR1 and CDR2 from the germline V gene are LNHDA and SQIVND (reference sequence). Trimming left V 5 bases short and J 0 bases short, with 11 bases between. The CDR3 loop reads CASSSQDLSNQPQHF. The CDR3, as DNA: TGTGCCAGTAGTTCTCAGGACCTTAGCAATCAGCCCCAGCATTTT.